The source of this T cell receptor beta chain is a study of molecular identifiers for immune sequencing clone quantification. Study-level background: Replicate RNA came from about 20,000 or 100,000 naive CD8 cells and was split five ways, and four parts were sequenced.

Broader study findings: Sizes of highly expanded clones could be underestimated through identical TCRs sharing a barcode. Whereas clones above 20 RNA copies held under 1% of naive-cell molecules, they held over 98% of effector molecules.

Sorting isolated naive CD8 T cells as CD8+CD4-CCR7+CD45RA+ events. The CDR3 extends over 15 amino acids. V shed 3 bases and J shed 4 bases, with 12 bases lying between them. Germline V lookup: CDR1 SEHNR, CDR2 FQNEAQ (reference sequence). This clonotype was picked up many times. Its antigen is unidentified. MiXCR was run by TCRdb on the PCR reads, yielding one entry per CDR3 protein. The sample lists some 650,000 distinct CDR3 sequences, 20% seen once, with roughly 0.83% in the top ten. The sequence was obtained from a human donor in good health. Some libraries in this study had Jurkat cell RNA spiked in. Sequenced: naive CD8+ T cells from blood, with Jurkat cell RNA spiked in. Subset meaning: FACS-sorted CD8+CD4-CCR7+CD45RA+ naive T cells. The V gene is TRBV7-9, the J gene TRBJ1-4, with unresolved D. DNA of the CDR3: TGTGCCAGCAGCTTTGGTGGCAGACTTAATGAAAAACTGTTTTTT. This gives the protein CASSFGGRLNEKLFF.